This T cell receptor (beta chain) was retrieved from a study of high-grade serous ovarian cancer treatment subgroups. Study findings and constraints: Tumors within one patient showed repertoire similarity of about 0.095 to 0.79.

The table came from immunoSEQ multiplex PCR; TCRdb's copy has only in-frame clones and leaves some out. This sample has around 30,000 clones, with around 84% found just once. The CDR3 length is 14 residues. CDR1 and CDR2 (germline): ENHRY, SYGVKD. Between the trimmed V and J ends, which lost 3 bases and 4 bases, there was a span of 10 bases. Turning to this clone: Its target is not known.

Tumor samples were taken before definitive surgery or chemotherapy. What was sequenced was tumor tissue. V and J are TRBV10-3 and TRBJ2-1; D not resolved. The clonotype was recovered from a human donor with high-grade serous ovarian cancer. The CDR3 protein is CAISDPGSYNEQFF. CDR3 nucleotides: TGTGCCATCAGTGACCCCGGAAGTTACAATGAGCAGTTCTTC.